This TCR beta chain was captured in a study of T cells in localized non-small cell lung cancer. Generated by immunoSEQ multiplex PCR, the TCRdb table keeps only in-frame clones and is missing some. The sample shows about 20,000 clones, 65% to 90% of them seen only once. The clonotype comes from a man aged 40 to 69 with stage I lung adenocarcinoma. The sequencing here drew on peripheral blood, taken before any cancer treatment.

The DNA for the CDR3 is TGTGCCAGCAGCCCGATGAGAGCGGGTCTCACAGATACGCAGTATTTT. Protein: CASSPMRAGLTDTQYF. The chain joins TRBV11-1 to TRBJ2-3; possible D gene TRBD2, 6 bases. CDR3 length: 16 amino acids. The V and J ends lost 5 bases and 2 bases respectively, with 17 bases between them. Germline lookup yields CDR1 SGHAT and CDR2 FQDESV (reference sequence).